Sequencing of this T cell receptor beta chain was carried out in a study of OX40 agonist ivuxolimab in advanced cancers. Study-level background: The costimulatory receptor OX40 (CD134) was targeted by ivuxolimab, a fully human IgG2 agonistic monoclonal antibody. Intravenous ivuxolimab was administered to patients every 2 weeks at six dose levels: 0.01, 0.1, 0.3, 1.5, 3 and 10 mg/kg. Of the approximately 53 patients in dose escalation, 19 had hepatocellular carcinoma, approximately 15 had melanoma, 9 had renal cell carcinoma and 9 had head and neck cancer. In the dose-escalation cohort, 82.7% of patients were male, and the mean age was approximately 60 years, with a range of roughly 20 to 80. Prior anti-PD-1, anti-PD-L1 or anti-CTLA-4 therapy was permitted, and checkpoint inhibitors had been received by about 44% of dose-escalation patients. Partial responses occurred in three dose-escalation patients, of whom one had hepatocellular carcinoma and two had cutaneous melanoma. Peripheral TCRbeta sequencing aimed to test whether ivuxolimab altered TCR sequence diversity and caused clonal T-cell expansion. The paper describes the monotherapy dose-escalation part (N = 52 patients) of the phase I trial of ivuxolimab.

Remarks on this clone: Its binding antigen is unknown. The input lacks base qualities; no much larger clone sits a single base away.

Genomic DNA was isolated from the sorted cells so that the TCRbeta CDR3 region could be sequenced. The immunoSEQ Assay was used for sequencing of TCRbeta CDR3 regions. In TCRdb, the immuneACCESS table is reduced to in-frame sequences with V and J assigned. These tables do not hold every clone; where another copy was compared, an unresolved V gene accounts for under half, and the others remain unexplained. Recorded for this sample are about 89,000 clones; about 88% of them occurred a single time. The ten largest clonotypes hold approximately 0.26% of the sample. Results and caveats for the whole study, not just this receptor: In partial responders in the 0.1-3.0 mg/kg groups, normalized peripheral clonal expansion was found to be among the lowest, especially among CD8+ T cells. Which antigens the clonally expanded peripheral T cells were specific for was not determined. On average, CD8+ T cells showed more expanded clones than CD4+ T cells after ivuxolimab. Low levels of normalized T-cell clonal expansion were also seen in some nonresponding patients. At doses of 0.1 to 3.0 mg/kg, clonal expansion of both CD4+ and CD8+ blood T cells was observed from baseline to week 6.

The junction carries 21 bases between V and J, which are trimmed by 4 bases and 8 bases respectively. The cysteine opens and the phenylalanine closes a CDR3 of 16 amino acids. Kept here is only the CDR3 DNA, which spans 48 bases and is read in frame from base 1. The germline V gene encodes CDR1 SGHNT and CDR2 YENEEA. The trial excluded patients who had a history of autoimmune disease or were on systemic immunosuppression. Peripheral blood for TCR sequencing was drawn from every dose cohort at baseline, at cycle 4 day 1 and at cycle 7 day 1. The samples were drawn from a first-in-human, open-label, multicenter phase I dose-escalation trial of ivuxolimab. Adults with locally advanced or metastatic head and neck squamous cell, hepatocellular, melanoma or renal cell carcinoma were enrolled in the trial. Before TCR sequencing, CD4+ T cells and CD8+ T cells from peripheral blood were sorted into separate populations.

The sequence came from an adult with an advanced solid tumor such as melanoma, head and neck, liver or kidney cancer. Material: CD4+ or CD8+ T cells sorted from blood, obtained in a trial of the OX40 agonist ivuxolimab. The chain links TRBV11-3 with TRBJ2-1; the D segment might be TRBD1 or TRBD2, since each matches 5 bases. The sequenced DNA is TGTGCCAGCAGCTCACGTGGGGACCCAGCGTTAGATGAGCAGTTCTTC. It codes for CASSSRGDPALDEQFF.